This T cell receptor beta chain was recorded in a study of blood T cell repertoires in COVID-19. Study in general: The samples span acute and convalescent COVID-19 from the United States, Italy and Spain.

Study processing details: Amplification with reference gene primers provided the estimates of nucleated cell counts. Sequencing was performed with immunoSEQ multiplex PCR; in TCRdb, only in-frame clones are kept and a portion is missing. V, J and clone size derive from that table, while D and trimming were established from the DNA sequence. The repertoire holds a few hundred thousand clones, with around 89% as singletons. Sequenced input: peripheral blood. The TCR was taken from a woman between 40 and 55 years old with COVID-19, enrolled during active disease.

The CDR3: CASSRADRAGWGNQPQHF. DNA of the CDR3: TGTGCCAGTAGTCGGGCCGACAGGGCCGGGTGGGGCAATCAGCCCCAGCATTTT. This sequence joins TRBV19 and TRBJ1-5; 7 bases are a match to TRBD1. The CDR3 extends over 18 amino acids. V lost 5 bases, J lost 2 bases, and 15 bases stayed unmatched. The germline gives CDR1 LNHDA, CDR2 SQIVND (reference sequence).